This T cell receptor beta chain was captured in a study of response to subunit inactivated influenza vaccine. Whole-study results and caveats: With each seasonal influenza vaccination, the authors suggested, few new T cells are recruited.

This clonotype has ten or more counts. Its matching antigen is unknown. TCRdb re-called the RT-PCR reads with MiXCR, one entry per CDR3 protein. There are under 850,000 distinct CDR3 sequences in the sample; 15% to 20% occur only once, and approximately 11% lies in the top ten. The receptor was isolated from a man aged 50-60 years who received an inactivated influenza vaccine. The material was PBMCs from blood, obtained around 5 days after vaccination.

CDR3 sequence: CASGEDRGEKLFF. CDR3 nucleotides: TGTGCCAGCGGCGAGGACAGGGGTGAAAAACTGTTTTTT. The chain links TRBV7-6 to TRBJ1-4; 9 bases match TRBD1. The germline CDR1 and CDR2 sequences are SGHVS and FNYEAQ. The CDR3 covers 13 residues. Losses at the gene ends were 8 bases for V and 7 bases for J; bases not matched to a gene: 5.